The clone carrying this TCR beta chain was observed a handful of times. As yet, its antigen is unknown. Healthy bone marrow donors supplied every sample. PCR was performed using 60 Vbeta and 13 Jbeta primers. Here immunoSEQ multiplex PCR was the method, and the copy in TCRdb shows in-frame clones only, minus some. The data hold about 200,000 clones, with roughly 68% observed a single time. These data come from a study of cytomegalovirus exposure and HLA in healthy donors. General study points: In an earlier analysis, about 87% or about 30%: the productive usage of most TCR beta V segments.

The trim removed 3 bases at V and 6 bases at J, leaving 3 bases unmatched. This CDR3 is built from 14 residues. CDR1 and CDR2 (germline): SNHLY, FYNNEI. The receptor comes from a woman aged 25 to 39 in good health and CMV-seronegative. The source material was PBMCs. The chain joins TRBV2 to TRBJ1-4, with 8 positions matching TRBD1. The CDR3 reads CASSDRGRYEKLFF. CDR3 coding DNA: TGTGCCAGCAGTGACAGGGGGCGATATGAAAAACTGTTTTTT.